The text below deals with one T cell receptor beta chain. The sample comes from a study of blood T cell repertoires in COVID-19. Looking at the study overall: Material from acute and convalescent COVID-19 was sourced from the United States, Italy and Spain. The cDNA or gDNA used as material had been derived from T cells, B-cell-depleted T cells, or PBMCs.

The CDR3 runs to 16 residues. In germline, CDR1 is SGHTA, CDR2 FQGNSA. Trimming at V came to 0 bases and at J to 3 bases, leaving 8 bases not matched to a gene. In the original workflow: By means of reference gene primer amplification, nucleated cell counts were estimated. Profiling relied on immunoSEQ multiplex PCR, and the TCRdb table lists in-frame clones only, not all of them. D and trimming come from the DNA, and the V and J calls and clone size come from that table. Of around 160,000 clones listed, over 75% are singletons. Sequenced: peripheral blood. The TCR originated in a human donor in a cohort sampled during active COVID-19. The chain couples TRBV7-2 to TRBJ2-7; 7 nucleotides align to TRBD1. CDR3 in amino acids: CASSLATGTASYEQYF. The CDR3 DNA follows: TGTGCCAGCAGCTTAGCCACCGGGACAGCTAGCTACGAGCAGTACTTC.